These 18 T cell receptor beta chains were sequenced from one sample in a study of blood T cell repertoires in COVID-19. Clones were sequenced by immunoSEQ multiplex PCR, and TCRdb holds only the in-frame ones, with some missing. The table includes 50,000 or so clones, around 85% detected once. Sequencing was performed on peripheral blood. These receptors all stem from a human donor in a cohort sampled during active COVID-19.

The chain carries TRBV6-5 and TRBJ2-1, with 10 bases that match TRBD2. The V gene end was trimmed by 7 bases and the J gene end by 4 bases; junction bases not matched to a gene: 7. The germline CDR1 and CDR2 sequences are MNHEY and SVGAGI. The length of the CDR3 is 15 residues. The CDR3 reads CASIVAGGSYNEQFF. DNA for the CDR3: TGTGCCAGCATAGTAGCGGGGGGTTCATACAATGAGCAGTTCTTC.

The chain couples TRBV19 to TRBJ2-2, with D possibly being TRBD1 (5 bases). The CDR3 consists of 15 residues. V lost 5 bases and J 4 bases, leaving 14 bases between the germline ends. Germline V lookup: CDR1 LNHDA, CDR2 SQIVND (reference sequence). CDR3 DNA sequence: TGTGCCAGTAGTCCGATGCAGGGTCCCACCGGGGAGCTGTTTTTT. It specifies CASSPMQGPTGELFF.

This sequence joins TRBV5-1 and TRBJ1-6; unclear D gene. The CDR3 covers 15 residues. V was pared by 2 bases and J by 5 bases, with 11 bases between. The germline V gene encodes CDR1 SGHRS and CDR2 YFSETQ. CDR3 bases: TGCGCCAGCAGCTTCGAGGAGTACAATAATTCACCCCTCCACTTT. Its translation: CASSFEEYNNSPLHF.

The genes are TRBV30 and TRBJ1-1; D remains ambiguous. There are 11 residues in the CDR3. Germline CDR1 GTSNPN, CDR2 SVGIG (reference sequence). V was shortened by 4 bases and J by 7 bases, with 10 bases between the two germline ends. The CDR3 reads CAWTIAVEAFF. The DNA of the CDR3 is TGTGCCTGGACGATAGCAGTTGAAGCTTTCTTT.

The chain is built from TRBV5-1 and TRBJ2-4, with 7 bases aligning to TRBD1. CDR3 size: 13 residues. Germline-derived CDR1 and CDR2 are SGHRS and YFSETQ. Trimming cost V 0 bases and J 6 bases; bases outside gene matches: 0. The CDR3 is CASSLDRGNIQYF. DNA for the CDR3: TGCGCCAGCAGCTTGGACAGGGGAAACATTCAGTACTTC.

The gene calls are TRBV30 and TRBJ2-1; 8 bases map to TRBD2. Trimming removed 3 bases from V and 7 bases from J; junction bases left unmatched: 8. CDR3 length: 14 residues. The germline CDR1 and CDR2 sequences are GTSNPN and SVGIG (reference sequence). CDR3 nucleotide sequence: TGTGCCTGGAGCTCCTGGACTAGCAAGAATGAGCAGTTCTTC. Amino acids: CAWSSWTSKNEQFF.

This clone was seen a few times. The CDR3 DNA reads TGTGCCAGCAGTTATCAGGGTAGTCCGAACTACACCTTC. This translates into CASSYQGSPNYTF. The genes are TRBV12-3 or TRBV12-4 and TRBJ1-2; tentative D call: TRBD1 (5 bases). This CDR3 contains 13 residues. The V and J ends lost 4 bases and 10 bases respectively, with 16 bases between them.

The chain recombines TRBV3-1 (or the pseudogene TRBV3-2) with TRBJ1-1, with D possibly TRBD1 on 5 matching bases. With 0 bases removed from V and 1 base from J, the gap between germline ends came to 12 bases. Germline V gene lookup returns CDR1 LGHDT and CDR2 YNNKEL (reference sequence). This CDR3 is 16 amino acids long. CDR3 nucleotides: TGTGCCAGCAGCCAAGATCTCCCGGGGGGGAACACTGAAGCTTTCTTT. It is translated as CASSQDLPGGNTEAFF.

This chain links TRBV19 with TRBJ2-5; tentatively, D is TRBD2 (6 bases). CDR3 length: 14 residues. V lost 3 bases and J lost 5, with 13 bases in between. Germline lookup yields CDR1 LNHDA and CDR2 SQIVND (reference sequence). CDR3 DNA: TGTGCCAGTAGTATGAGACTAGACCGGGAGACCCAGTACTTC. Translation: CASSMRLDRETQYF.

The J gene is TRBJ1-1, the V gene TRBV2; 9 nucleotides align to TRBD1. The V gene end was trimmed by 10 bases and the J gene end by 4 bases; junction bases not matched to a gene: 4. The CDR3 runs to 12 residues. Germline CDR1 SNHLY, CDR2 FYNNEI. CDR3 DNA sequence: TGTGCCACCGAGGACAGGGGCACTGAAGCTTTCTTT. Translation: CATEDRGTEAFF.

CDR3 nucleotides: TGTGCCACCGCCCGTGAGGTCAATGAGCAGTTCTTC. It translates to CATAREVNEQFF. V is TRBV11-2 and J is TRBJ2-1, with D unresolved. Germline V gene sequence: CDR1 SGHAT, CDR2 FQNNGV. Trimming stripped 10 bases from V and 6 bases from J, with 13 bases between. This CDR3 is 12 amino acids long.

The chain employs TRBV5-1 and TRBJ2-2, with TRBD2 as a possible D gene (5 bases). V lost 2 bases and J lost 5, with 13 bases in between. The CDR3 contains 15 residues. Per germline, CDR1 SGHRS and CDR2 YFSETQ. For the CDR3, the DNA is TGCGCCAGCAGCTTTTGGGAGCGTGCGACCGGGGAGCTGTTTTTT. Its protein product is CASSFWERATGELFF.

The rearrangement links TRBV7-6 to TRBJ2-5, with 8 bases aligning to TRBD1. CDR1 and CDR2 from the germline V gene are SGHVS and FNYEAQ. V gave up 6 bases and J gave up 4 bases; unmatched junction bases: 7. This CDR3 contains 14 residues. As DNA, the CDR3 is TGTGCCAGCAGGGACGTAGGACAGGGAGAGACCCAGTACTTC. Amino acid sequence: CASRDVGQGETQYF.

The table lists this clone with a count of one. This rearrangement joins TRBV2 to TRBJ1-6; D gene ambiguous. The CDR3 sequence is 14 residues long. V dropped 6 bases and J dropped 2 bases, with 8 bases sitting between them. Germline V lookup: CDR1 SNHLY, CDR2 FYNNEI. CDR3 nucleotide sequence: TGTGCCAGCAGGGAGAATACCTATAATTCACCCCTCCACTTT. Translating gives CASRENTYNSPLHF.

The sample holds one count of this clone. The chain uses TRBV4-1 and TRBJ1-4, with D hard to call. CDR3 length: 17 residues. The V gene's germline CDR1 is MGHRA and CDR2 YSYEKL. Trimming took off 1 base at V and 0 bases at J, with 12 bases between the two ends. CDR3 residues: CASSQGWGVTTNEKLFF. The CDR3 nucleotides are TGCGCCAGCAGCCAAGGGTGGGGAGTGACAACTAATGAAAAACTGTTTTTT.

V usage is TRBV5-5 and J usage is TRBJ2-1; 8 positions match TRBD1. The CDR3 sequence is 16 residues long. CDR1 is SGHKS, CDR2 YYEKEE, per germline (reference sequence). V lost 0 bases, J lost 7 bases, and 9 bases stayed unmatched. This chain's CDR3 is CASSLGQGTFPNEQFF. CDR3 nucleotide sequence: TGTGCCAGCAGCTTGGGACAGGGGACCTTTCCAAATGAGCAGTTCTTC.

The gene calls are TRBV18 and TRBJ2-3; D is uncertain. The germline V gene encodes CDR1 KGHSH and CDR2 LQKENI. The CDR3 contains 15 residues. The germline V and J ends were trimmed by 5 bases and 2 bases, with 14 bases remaining between them. CDR3 loop: CASSSTQPTTDTQYF. CDR3 sequence (DNA): TGTGCCAGCTCATCGACACAACCTACCACAGATACGCAGTATTTT.

CDR3 DNA sequence: TGTGCCAGCAGCCAGAATACAGGGGGGGGATACAATGAGCAGTTCTTC. Translating it yields CASSQNTGGGYNEQFF. This rearrangement joins TRBV7-2 to TRBJ2-1; TRBD1 might be the D (8 bases). The ends were cut back, 5 bases at V and 4 bases at J, with 18 bases in the middle. The germline gives CDR1 SGHTA, CDR2 FQGNSA. The CDR3 contains 16 residues. Using reference TRBV7-2 and TRBJ2-1 for the parts outside the CDR3, the full variable domain is GAGVSQSPSNKVTEKGKDVELRCDPISGHTALYWYRQSLGQGLEFLIYFQGNSAPDKSGLPSDRFSAERTGGSVSTLTIQRTQQEDSAVYLCASSQNTGGGYNEQFFGPGTRLTVL.